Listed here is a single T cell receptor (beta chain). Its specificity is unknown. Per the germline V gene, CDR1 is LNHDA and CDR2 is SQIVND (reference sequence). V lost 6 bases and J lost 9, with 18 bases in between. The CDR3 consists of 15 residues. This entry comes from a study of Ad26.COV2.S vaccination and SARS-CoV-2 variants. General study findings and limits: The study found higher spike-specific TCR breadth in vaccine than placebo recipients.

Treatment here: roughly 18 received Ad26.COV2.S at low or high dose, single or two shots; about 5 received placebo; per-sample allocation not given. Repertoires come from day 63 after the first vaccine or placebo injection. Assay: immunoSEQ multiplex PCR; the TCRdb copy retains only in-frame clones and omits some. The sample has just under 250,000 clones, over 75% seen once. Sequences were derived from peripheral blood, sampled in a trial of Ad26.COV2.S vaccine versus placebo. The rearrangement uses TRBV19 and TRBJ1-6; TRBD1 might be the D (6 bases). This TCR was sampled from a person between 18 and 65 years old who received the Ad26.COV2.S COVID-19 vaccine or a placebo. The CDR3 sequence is CASRGTSAFGSPLHF. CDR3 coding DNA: TGTGCCAGTAGGGGGACATCAGCGTTCGGTTCACCCCTCCACTTT.